The 15 T cell receptor beta chains below were found in one sample sequenced in a study of cytomegalovirus exposure and HLA in healthy donors. This table comes from immunoSEQ multiplex PCR, and its TCRdb copy is limited to in-frame clones, with some not included. The data contain 120,000 or so clones, around 86% of them singletons. The specimen was PBMCs. Receptors were obtained from a woman aged 18-29 years in good health and CMV-seronegative.

CDR3 DNA: TGTGCCAGCAGTACACCCCACGCAGGGAACACTGAAGCTTTCTTT. This encodes CASSTPHAGNTEAFF. The chain employs TRBV28 and TRBJ1-1; D gene uncertain. This CDR3 has 15 residues. V was clipped by 5 bases and J by 1 base, with 14 bases between them. Germline V gene lookup returns CDR1 MDHEN and CDR2 SYDVKM.

The chain employs TRBV27 and TRBJ2-7; possibly TRBD2 for D (7 bases). The length of the CDR3 is 16 residues. Germline V gene lookup returns CDR1 MNHEY and CDR2 SMNVEV (reference sequence). Trimming stripped 5 bases from V and 6 bases from J, with 23 bases between. The CDR3 region has the DNA TGTGCCAGCAGTCAGGGCTCGTTGCGGGGGCCTGCCGAGCAGTACTTC. Translated, it gives CASSQGSLRGPAEQYF.

The chain has TRBV9 and TRBJ2-7; D is possibly TRBD1 (5 bases). Germline V gives CDR1 SGDLS, CDR2 YYNGEE. This CDR3 is built from 13 residues. V was shortened by 0 bases and J by 3 bases, with 7 bases between the two germline ends. The CDR3 sequence: CASSVAQGYEQYF. DNA of the CDR3: TGTGCCAGCAGCGTAGCTCAGGGCTACGAGCAGTACTTC.

The chain links TRBV15 to TRBJ2-1, with 7 positions matching TRBD2. Germline CDR1 reads LNHNV; CDR2 reads YYDKDF (reference sequence). V was clipped by 5 bases and J by 6 bases; unmatched bases: 7. This CDR3 comprises 14 residues. CDR3 in amino acids: CATSVRERGNEQFF. The CDR3 nucleotides are TGTGCCACCAGCGTGCGGGAGCGGGGCAATGAGCAGTTCTTC. The entire variable domain, with the rest obtained from reference TRBV15 and TRBJ2-1, is as follows: DAMVIQNPRYQVTQFGKPVTLSCSQTLNHNVMYWYQQKSSQAPKLLFHYYDKDFNNEADTPDNFQSRRPNTSFCFLDIRSPGLGDTAMYLCATSVRERGNEQFFGPGTRLTVL.

This sequence joins TRBV18 and TRBJ1-5, with D tentatively TRBD1 (6 bases). From germline, CDR1 is KGHSH and CDR2 LQKENI. The CDR3 has 14 amino acids. Trimming removed 3 bases at V and 5 bases at J, with 11 bases between. The CDR3 bases are TGTGCCAGCTCACCCCAGGGGCCGGATCAGCCCCAGCATTTT. Translating it yields CASSPQGPDQPQHF.

This chain uses TRBV7-2 with TRBJ1-1; no definite D call. The germline V gene encodes CDR1 SGHTA and CDR2 FQGNSA. Trimming stripped 6 bases from V and 1 base from J, with 15 bases between. The CDR3 totals 15 residues. CDR3 coding DNA: TGTGCCAGCAGAGAACCGGCCGGGTGGAACACTGAAGCTTTCTTT. This translates into CASREPAGWNTEAFF.

The V gene is TRBV5-4, the J gene TRBJ2-7; D remains unclear. The CDR3 loop spans 11 amino acids. Germline V lookup: CDR1 SGHNT, CDR2 YYREEE (reference sequence). V was clipped by 3 bases and J by 7 bases, with 8 bases between them. CDR3 loop: CASSSRMEQYF. For the CDR3, the DNA is TGTGCCAGCAGCTCTAGAATGGAGCAGTACTTC. Complete variable domain (other parts from reference TRBV5-4 and TRBJ2-7): ETGVTQSPTHLIKTRGQQVTLRCSSQSGHNTVSWYQQALGQGPQFIFQYYREEENGRGNFPPRFSGLQFPNYSSELNVNALELDDSALYLCASSSRMEQYFGPGTRLTVT.

This chain connects TRBV11-3 to TRBJ2-7, with 9 positions matching TRBD1. J gave up 7 bases and V 3 bases, and 10 bases lay outside the gene matches. This CDR3 has 15 residues. CDR1 SGHNT and CDR2 YENEEA come from the germline V gene. For the CDR3, the DNA is TGTGCCAGCAGCTTTGGAGGGACAGGGATAAGGGAGCAGTACTTC. It is translated as CASSFGGTGIREQYF.

The V call is TRBV30, the J call TRBJ1-1; 10 bases are a match to TRBD1. The CDR3 contains 12 residues. Trimming took 0 bases from V and 11 from J; bases not matched to a gene: 3. CDR1 and CDR2 (germline): GTSNPN, SVGIG (reference sequence). This CDR3 is CAWSVPGQGAFF. For the CDR3, the DNA is TGTGCCTGGAGTGTACCGGGACAGGGGGCTTTCTTT.

This clone has just a few counts. The chain carries TRBV11-2 and TRBJ2-7, with D hard to call. Germline V gene sequence: CDR1 SGHAT, CDR2 FQNNGV. This CDR3 contains 11 residues. The V and J ends lost 2 bases and 7 bases respectively, with 6 bases between them. The DNA of the CDR3 is TGTGCCAGCAGCTTAACGAGAGAGCAGTACTTC. Translated: CASSLTREQYF.

The chain is built from TRBV10-1 and TRBJ2-2; D is perhaps TRBD1 (5 bases). Germline V gene sequence: CDR1 WNHNN, CDR2 SYGVQD (reference sequence). This CDR3 spans 14 amino acids. V shed 6 bases and J shed 2 bases, with 10 bases lying between them. The CDR3 DNA reads TGCGCCAGCAGGGCCGACAGAAACACCGGGGAGCTGTTTTTT. Protein: CASRADRNTGELFF.

This clone was observed a single time. The rearrangement links TRBV30 to TRBJ2-2, with 7 nucleotides matching TRBD2. CDR1 is GTSNPN and CDR2 is SVGIG in the germline V gene (reference sequence). The CDR3 contains 15 residues. The V gene end was trimmed by 4 bases and the J gene end by 3 bases; junction bases not matched to a gene: 8. The CDR3 is CAWTTSPRDTGELFF. The CDR3 DNA sequence: TGTGCCTGGACGACTAGCCCCCGGGACACCGGGGAGCTGTTTTTT.

The chain employs TRBV28 and TRBJ1-5; a possible D gene is TRBD1 (5 bases). Trimming took off 7 bases at V and 2 bases at J, with 15 bases between the two ends. Germline-derived CDR1 and CDR2 are MDHEN and SYDVKM. The CDR3 contains 15 residues. Here the CDR3 DNA reads TGTGCCAGCACGACGGGGGAGTTCGGCAATCAGCCCCAGCATTTT. Amino acids: CASTTGEFGNQPQHF.

The chain links TRBV7-7 to TRBJ2-4; D might be TRBD2 (6 bases). Germline-derived CDR1 and CDR2 are SSHAT and FNYEAQ (reference sequence). Trimming took off 0 bases at V and 6 bases at J, with 15 bases between the two ends. The CDR3 consists of 16 residues. The CDR3 DNA sequence: TGTGCCAGCAGCTTAGCGGGCCGGGAGCATGGAAACATTCAGTACTTC. Its protein is CASSLAGREHGNIQYF.

V gene TRBV9 combines with J gene TRBJ2-1; D might be TRBD1 (6 bases). Trimming took 3 bases from V and 1 from J, leaving 14 bases between them. The CDR3 is 16 amino acids. Germline V gene data show CDR1 as SGDLS and CDR2 as YYNGEE. The CDR3 loop is CASSAAGTFSYNEQFF. CDR3 sequence (DNA): TGTGCCAGCAGCGCCGCCGGGACATTTTCCTACAATGAGCAGTTCTTC. Full variable domain (missing parts from reference TRBV9 and TRBJ2-1): DSGVTQTPKHLITATGQRVTLRCSPRSGDLSVYWYQQSLDQGLQFLIQYYNGEERAKGNILERFSAQQFPDLHSELNLSSLELGDSALYFCASSAAGTFSYNEQFFGPGTRLTVL.